This T cell receptor beta chain was retrieved from a study of T cell responses to AZD1222 COVID-19 vaccine (dated by TCRdb to the early 2020s). Context from the whole study: AZD1222 recipients whose second dose came at about 4 weeks and those whose second dose came at about 12 weeks were combined into one group, since spike-specific TCR depth and breadth did not differ between the two schedules. Trial participants were enrolled by age into subgroups of 18-55, 56-69 and 70-plus years, and approximately 150, 30 and 60 TCR-sequenced participants, respectively, were included in these subgroups. TCR sequencing covered about 230 trial participants: 207 given two doses of AZD1222 and 26 given two doses of MenACWY control vaccine.

Including cysteine and phenylalanine, the CDR3 has 13 amino acids. CDR3 DNA is the only sequence kept; it has 39 bases, read in frame from the first base. The germline ends are 7 bases apart after V is trimmed by 2 bases and J by 3 bases. Sequences MNHNY (CDR1) and SVGAGI (CDR2) are obtained from the germline V gene (reference sequence). The CDR3 regions of human TCRbeta chains were subjected to immunosequencing. In the source study's methods: Repertoire TCRs were matched against a reference library of SARS-CoV-2-specific TCRs generated with the MIRA antigen-specificity platform. Breadth was defined as the fraction of unique TCRs that were SARS-CoV-2-associated, and depth was defined as the fraction of total T cells that were SARS-CoV-2-associated. Each spike-specific TCR was assigned to its reactive spike region and to a CD4 or CD8 class using the MIRA data. Log10-transformed breadth and depth values were compared by one-way ANOVA with Sidak's multiple comparisons tests. TCRdb took this table from immuneACCESS and kept in-frame rearrangements with V and J called. Such tables lack part of the clones; where checked against another copy, unresolved V genes explain under half of the gap, and the rest is unexplained. V and J calls and clone size are given by that table; D and trimming were obtained from the DNA. For this sample the table gives approximately 60,000 clones, of which 84% were detected only once. 20% of the sample comes from the top ten.

With regard to this clone: This receptor's antigen is unknown. Within one base of it there is no much larger clone, and no base qualities were kept.

What the authors observed across the whole study: Because no samples from the day 14 peak response were available, repertoires could be characterized only after the peak T cell response. CD4 TCRs associated with the vaccine covered the entire spike protein, and the dominant responses were in regions 160-218 and 743-854. Conclusions about previously exposed vaccinees are limited because only six or seven AZD1222 recipients were SARS-CoV-2 seropositive at baseline. A significant rise in spike-specific TCR breadth and depth was observed after two AZD1222 doses relative to day 0 and relative to MenACWY recipients. Reportedly, almost half of the unique spike-specific TCRs recognized epitopes lying outside the regions that are mutated in the B.1.351 and B.1.1.7 variants. Participants were mostly white British and included more females than males, and it was suggested by the authors that clonal diversity may have been underestimated. The 56-69-year group was small, and its depth increase did not reach significance, likely because of low power.

The time point label for this specimen denotes: baseline before first vaccination. Vaccinee samples were obtained from the UK trials COV001 and COV002, which included a single-blind randomized controlled phase 2/3 trial of AZD1222 (ChAdOx1 nCoV-19) in healthy adults. For TCRbeta chain sequencing, PBMC samples were collected from trial participants at day 0 and at day 28 after the second dose. The V and J segments used are TRBV6-6 and TRBJ1-2, with the D gene call left open. The sample consisted of peripheral blood, taken on day 0 of AZD1222 vaccination. The TCR was taken from an adult in good health. The CDR3 reads CASSYREDYGYTF. The sequenced DNA is TGTGCCAGCAGTTACAGGGAGGACTATGGCTACACCTTC.